This T cell receptor (beta chain) was captured by sequencing in a study of radiotherapy plus CTLA-4 blockade in lung cancer. Looked up from germline, CDR1 is LGHNA and CDR2 is YNFKEQ. CDR3 length: 13 residues. V lost 4 bases, J lost 6 bases, and 13 bases lay in between. Some clones are missing from TCRdb's copy, which holds only in-frame ones; the method was immunoSEQ multiplex PCR. The sample contains around 100,000 clones, 70% to 85% of which appear only once. This TCR was recovered from a human donor with non-small cell lung cancer that progressed on radiotherapy plus ipilimumab. Some clones in this sample may be carry-over from other donors' samples. The sequenced sample was peripheral blood, obtained from a patient treated with radiotherapy plus ipilimumab. The rearrangement uses TRBV4-2 and TRBJ2-7, with D perhaps assigned TRBD1 or TRBD2 (5 bases each). CDR3 bases: TGTGCCAGCAGCCGAGCCCGGGACGGCGAGCAGTACTTC. Translated, it gives CASSRARDGEQYF.